In its sample, the clone carrying this TCR beta chain was seen a few times. This entry comes from a study of early T cells in non-severe SARS-CoV-2 infection. From the 5' RACE reads, TCRdb called clonotypes with MiXCR, one entry per CDR3 protein. Of 20,000 to 25,000 distinct CDR3 sequences in the sample, roughly 5.6% were seen once. The CDR3 covers 12 residues. In germline, CDR1 is SGHVS, CDR2 FNYEAQ. V lost 3 bases to trimming and J lost 2 bases, with 4 bases between them. The chain has TRBV7-6 and TRBJ1-1; D gene ambiguous. This sample comprised whole blood, obtained at baseline. The receptor's source is an adult who was a healthcare worker with PCR-confirmed SARS-CoV-2 infection or an uninfected control (not recorded which). The CDR3 DNA sequence: TGTGCCAGCAGCTTTTTAAACACTGAAGCTTTCTTT. Protein: CASSFLNTEAFF.